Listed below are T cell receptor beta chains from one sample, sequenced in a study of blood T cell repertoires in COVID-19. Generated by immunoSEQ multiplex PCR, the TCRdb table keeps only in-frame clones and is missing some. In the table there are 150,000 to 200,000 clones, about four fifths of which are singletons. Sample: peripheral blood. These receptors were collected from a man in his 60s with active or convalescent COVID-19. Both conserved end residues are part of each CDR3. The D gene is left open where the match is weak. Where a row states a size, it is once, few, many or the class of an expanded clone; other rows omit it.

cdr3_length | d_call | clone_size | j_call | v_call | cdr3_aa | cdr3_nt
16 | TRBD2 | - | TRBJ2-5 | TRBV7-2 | CASSLAPGLAGETQYF | TGTGCCAGCAGCTTAGCCCCGGGACTAGCGGGAGAGACCCAGTACTTC
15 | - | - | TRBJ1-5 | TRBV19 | CASSIPGHSNQPQHF | TGTGCCAGTAGTATACCAGGTCATAGCAATCAGCCCCAGCATTTT
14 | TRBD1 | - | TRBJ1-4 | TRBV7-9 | CASSYDRGREKLFF | TGTGCCAGCAGCTACGACAGGGGGCGTGAAAAACTGTTTTTT
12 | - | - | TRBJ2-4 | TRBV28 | CASSSPKNIQYF | TGTGCCAGCAGCTCCCCCAAAAACATTCAGTACTTC
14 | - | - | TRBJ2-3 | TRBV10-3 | CAISESVQGDTQYF | TGTGCCATCAGTGAGTCCGTTCAGGGGGATACGCAGTATTTT
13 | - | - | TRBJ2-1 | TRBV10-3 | CAISESTGHEQFF | TGTGCCATCAGTGAGTCGACAGGACATGAGCAGTTCTTC
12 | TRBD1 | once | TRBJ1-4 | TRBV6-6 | CASSYSGGQAIF | TGTGCCAGCAGTTACTCCGGGGGACAGGCCATTTTT
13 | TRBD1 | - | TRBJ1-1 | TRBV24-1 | CATSDGDRAEAFF | TGTGCCACCAGTGATGGGGACAGGGCTGAAGCTTTCTTT
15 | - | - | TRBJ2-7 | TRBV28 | CASRAQGGSSYEQYF | TGTGCCAGCAGAGCACAGGGGGGGAGTTCCTACGAGCAGTACTTC
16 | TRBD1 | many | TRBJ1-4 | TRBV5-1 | CASSRGTGTTNEKLFF | TGCGCCAGCAGCCGAGGGACAGGAACAACTAATGAAAAACTGTTTTTT
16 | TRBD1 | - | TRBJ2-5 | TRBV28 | CASSLGWDRGQETQYF | TGTGCCAGCAGTTTGGGGTGGGACAGGGGTCAAGAGACCCAGTACTTC
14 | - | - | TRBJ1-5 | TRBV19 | CASSMNIASQPQHF | TGTGCCAGTAGTATGAACATTGCCTCTCAGCCCCAGCATTTT
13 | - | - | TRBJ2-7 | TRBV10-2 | CASSENPGDEQYF | TGCGCCAGCAGTGAGAATCCAGGTGACGAGCAGTACTTC
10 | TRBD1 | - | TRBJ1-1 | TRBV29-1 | CSGEQGEAFF | TGCAGCGGGGAACAGGGGGAAGCTTTCTTT
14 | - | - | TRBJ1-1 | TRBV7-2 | CASSLVILNTEAFF | TGTGCCAGCAGCTTAGTCATCCTGAACACTGAAGCTTTCTTT
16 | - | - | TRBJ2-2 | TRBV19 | CASTYTQGSGTGELFF | TGTGCCAGTACCTATACACAGGGTAGTGGCACCGGGGAGCTGTTTTTT
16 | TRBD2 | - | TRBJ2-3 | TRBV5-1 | CASSPGLAGGTDTQYF | TGCGCCAGCAGCCCGGGACTAGCGGGGGGCACAGATACGCAGTATTTT
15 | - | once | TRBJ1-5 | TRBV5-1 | CASSLGGGLNQPQHF | TGCGCCAGCAGCTTGGGAGGCGGACTCAATCAGCCCCAGCATTTT
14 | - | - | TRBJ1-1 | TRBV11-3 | CASSLGYGNTEAFF | TGTGCCAGCAGCTTGGGCTACGGCAACACTGAAGCTTTCTTT
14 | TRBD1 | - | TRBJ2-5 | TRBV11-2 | CASSFTGAPETQYF | TGTGCCAGCAGCTTTACAGGGGCCCCGGAGACCCAGTACTTC
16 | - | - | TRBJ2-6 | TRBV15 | CATSRGGPTGANVLTF | TGTGCCACCAGCAGAGGAGGCCCGACCGGGGCCAACGTCCTGACTTTC
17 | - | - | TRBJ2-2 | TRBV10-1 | CASSESALARDTGELFF | TGCGCCAGCAGTGAGTCTGCCCTCGCGAGGGACACCGGGGAGCTGTTTTTT
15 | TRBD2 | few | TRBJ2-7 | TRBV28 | CASSLLAGMPYEQYF | TGTGCCAGCAGTTTACTAGCGGGAATGCCCTACGAGCAGTACTTC
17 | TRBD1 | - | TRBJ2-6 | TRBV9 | CASSPWTGNSGANVLTF | TGTGCCAGCAGCCCCTGGACAGGGAACTCTGGGGCCAACGTCCTGACTTTC
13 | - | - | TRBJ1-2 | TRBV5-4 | CASSFQGLYGYTF | TGTGCCAGCAGCTTCCAGGGGCTCTATGGCTACACCTTC
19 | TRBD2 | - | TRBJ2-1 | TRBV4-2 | CASSQEVVGTGLATSEQFF | TGTGCCAGCAGCCAAGAAGTGGTGGGTACGGGACTAGCGACAAGTGAGCAGTTCTTC
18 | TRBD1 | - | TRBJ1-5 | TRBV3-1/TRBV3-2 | CASSQDEGGGYSNQPQHF | TGTGCCAGCAGCCAAGATGAAGGGGGCGGATATAGCAATCAGCCCCAGCATTTT
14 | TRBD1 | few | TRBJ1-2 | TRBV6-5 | CASSKQGADYGYTF | TGTGCCAGCAGTAAACAGGGGGCGGATTATGGCTACACCTTC
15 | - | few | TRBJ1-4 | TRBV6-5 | CASSYTTGSNEKLFF | TGTGCCAGCAGTTACACGACAGGTTCCAATGAAAAACTGTTTTTT
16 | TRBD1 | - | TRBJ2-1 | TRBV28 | CASSFLGQGAYNEQFF | TGTGCCAGCAGTTTTTTGGGACAGGGGGCCTACAATGAGCAGTTCTTC
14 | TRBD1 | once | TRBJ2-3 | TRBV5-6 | CASSSGQGTDTQYF | TGTGCCAGCAGCTCCGGACAGGGCACAGATACGCAGTATTTT
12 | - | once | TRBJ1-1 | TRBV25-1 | CASSGGGRVAFF | TGTGCCAGCAGTGGAGGCGGGAGGGTAGCTTTCTTT